A single TCR beta chain is shown here with its context. The antigen is not known. This specimen comes from a study of T cell responses to AZD1222 COVID-19 vaccine. Points from the study as a whole: Among those given AZD1222, only five or six were seropositive at baseline. Unmutated variant regions are reportedly the target of nearly half of TCRs that are spike-specific. Two AZD1222 administrations were followed by greater Spike-specific TCR breadth and depth. Donor demographics were predominantly white British with a female majority; clonal diversity may be underestimated.

TCRdb keeps only in-frame clones here, not all; method: immunoSEQ multiplex PCR. Of approximately 200,000 clones listed, approximately 86% are singletons. The CDR3 is made up of 13 amino acids. In germline, CDR1 is SNHLY, CDR2 FYNNEI. The V end was cut by 7 bases, the J end by 5 bases, with 14 bases between. The V gene is TRBV2, the J gene TRBJ1-1; D is undetermined. This sequence was found in an adult in good health. Material: peripheral blood, obtained on day 0 of AZD1222 vaccination. DNA of the CDR3: TGTGCCAGCACCGGGGAGCGGAGGACTGAAGCTTTCTTT. This translates into CASTGERRTEAFF.